A selection of T cell receptor beta chains follows, all from one sample in a study of cytomegalovirus exposure and HLA in healthy donors. This table comes from immunoSEQ multiplex PCR, and its TCRdb copy is limited to in-frame clones, with some not included. The repertoire consists of just over 150,000 clones, with roughly four fifths occurring once and the leading ten covering around 3.1%. The source material was PBMCs. These receptors came from a woman in her 40s in good health and CMV-seronegative. Each CDR3 is given with its conserved first and last residue. The D gene is left open where the match is weak. Size is stated for part of the rows, as once, few or many counts, or as a class when the clone is expanded.

>-|17|TRBD1|TRBJ1-6|TRBV5-1
CASSLDDRGTSSAPLHF
TGCGCCAGCAGCTTGGACGACAGGGGGACTTCGTCGGCACCCCTCCACTTT
>-|13|-|TRBJ1-1|TRBV7-9
CASSLGARTEAFF
TGTGCCAGCAGCTTGGGGGCGCGCACTGAAGCTTTCTTT
>few|14|TRBD1|TRBJ1-2|TRBV7-8
CASSFDRANYGYTF
TGTGCCAGCAGCTTCGACAGGGCCAACTATGGCTACACCTTC
>few|16|TRBD2|TRBJ2-5|TRBV27
CASSPMTSGGEETQYF
TGTGCCAGCAGTCCGATGACTAGCGGGGGGGAAGAGACCCAGTACTTC
>-|13|-|TRBJ1-2|TRBV7-9
CASSRGQNYGYTF
TGTGCCAGCAGCAGAGGACAGAACTATGGCTACACCTTC
>-|14|-|TRBJ2-7|TRBV15
CATSRAPVMSEQYF
TGTGCCACCAGCAGAGCCCCGGTGATGAGCGAGCAGTACTTC
>-|16|TRBD1|TRBJ2-1|TRBV15
CATSQGRGTGYNEQFF
TGTGCCACCAGCCAAGGGCGAGGGACAGGGTACAATGAGCAGTTCTTC
>-|16|TRBD2|TRBJ2-5|TRBV7-6
CASSRIGLAGEETQYF
TGTGCCAGCAGCCGCATCGGGTTAGCGGGGGAAGAGACCCAGTACTTC
>-|15|-|TRBJ2-2|TRBV27
CASSVETVRTGELFF
TGTGCCAGCAGTGTCGAAACCGTGCGAACCGGGGAGCTGTTTTTT
>-|13|TRBD1|TRBJ1-2|TRBV18
CASSTGQGGGYTF
TGTGCCAGCTCAACGGGACAGGGAGGCGGCTACACCTTC
>-|14|-|TRBJ1-2|TRBV2
CATAPDSYSYGYTF
TGTGCCACCGCTCCGGACAGTTATTCCTATGGCTACACCTTC
>-|16|-|TRBJ1-5|TRBV28
CASSLFPGQSNQPQHF
TGTGCCAGCAGTTTATTTCCCGGACAAAGCAATCAGCCCCAGCATTTT
>-|13|TRBD1|TRBJ2-4|TRBV28
CASRGQGGNIQYF
TGTGCCAGCAGGGGACAGGGAGGAAACATTCAGTACTTC
>-|15|-|TRBJ1-1|TRBV6-1
CASSDWYQGSGEAFF
TGTGCCAGCAGTGATTGGTACCAGGGCTCCGGTGAAGCTTTCTTT
>-|15|-|TRBJ2-5|TRBV19
CASSIEAAVQETQYF
TGTGCCAGTAGTATTGAAGCGGCGGTGCAAGAGACCCAGTACTTC
>few|14|-|TRBJ1-1|TRBV5-1
CASSLAGQRSGAFF
TGCGCCAGCAGCTTGGCCGGACAGCGCAGTGGGGCTTTCTTT
>-|11|-|TRBJ2-5|TRBV2
CASSDRETQYF
TGTGCCAGCAGTGATCGAGAGACCCAGTACTTC
>-|13|-|TRBJ1-2|TRBV10-2
CASSEDSYYGYTF
TGCGCCAGCAGCGAGGACAGCTACTATGGCTACACCTTC